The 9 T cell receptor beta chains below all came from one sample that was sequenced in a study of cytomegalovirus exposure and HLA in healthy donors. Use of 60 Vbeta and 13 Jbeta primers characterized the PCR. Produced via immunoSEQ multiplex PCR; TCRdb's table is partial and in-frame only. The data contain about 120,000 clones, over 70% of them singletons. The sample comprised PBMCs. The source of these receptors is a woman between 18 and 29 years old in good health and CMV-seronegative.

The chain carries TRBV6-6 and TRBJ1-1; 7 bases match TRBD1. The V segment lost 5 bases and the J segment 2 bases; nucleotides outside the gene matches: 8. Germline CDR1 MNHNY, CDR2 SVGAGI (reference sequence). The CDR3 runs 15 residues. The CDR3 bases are TGTGCCAGCAGTCCTAACAGGGGCCAAAACACTGAAGCTTTCTTT. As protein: CASSPNRGQNTEAFF.

In nucleotides, the CDR3 is TGTGCCACCAGCAAAGGACAGGCGATATCAGACGAGCAGTACTTC. This gives the protein CATSKGQAISDEQYF. This chain connects TRBV15 to TRBJ2-7; 7 nucleotides agree with TRBD1. Germline V gene sequence: CDR1 LNHNV, CDR2 YYDKDF (reference sequence). V was pared by 4 bases and J by 5 bases, with 11 bases of the junction left unmatched. The CDR3 is 15 amino acids.

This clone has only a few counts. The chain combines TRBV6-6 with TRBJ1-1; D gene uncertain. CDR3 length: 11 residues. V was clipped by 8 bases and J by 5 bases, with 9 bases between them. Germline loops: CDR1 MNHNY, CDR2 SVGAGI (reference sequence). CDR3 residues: CASEGFTEAFF. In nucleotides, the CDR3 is TGTGCCAGCGAGGGTTTTACTGAAGCTTTCTTT.

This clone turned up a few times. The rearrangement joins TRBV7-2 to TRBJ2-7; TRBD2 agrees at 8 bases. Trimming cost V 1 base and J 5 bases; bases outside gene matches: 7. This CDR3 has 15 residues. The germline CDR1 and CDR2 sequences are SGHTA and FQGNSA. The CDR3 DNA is TGTGCCAGCAGCTTAGTGCCGGGACTAGGTCACGAGCAGTACTTC. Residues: CASSLVPGLGHEQYF.

The CDR3 loop is CASSQGGVYGYTF. CDR3 bases: TGTGCCAGTAGTCAGGGTGGGGTCTATGGCTACACCTTC. The J gene is TRBJ1-2, the V gene TRBV19; a possible D gene is TRBD1 (5 bases). V was trimmed by 5 bases and J by 4 bases, leaving 11 bases between them. The CDR3 has 13 residues. Germline CDR1 is LNHDA and CDR2 is SQIVND (reference sequence).

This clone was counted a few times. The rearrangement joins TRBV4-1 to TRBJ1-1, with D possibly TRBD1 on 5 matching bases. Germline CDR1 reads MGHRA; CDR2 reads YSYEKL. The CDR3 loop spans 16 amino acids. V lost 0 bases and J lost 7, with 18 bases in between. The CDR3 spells CASSQDGGGRLVEAFF. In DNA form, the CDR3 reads TGCGCCAGCAGCCAAGACGGGGGAGGTAGGCTTGTTGAAGCTTTCTTT.

This chain's CDR3 is CASSFFSGSSNTEAFF. The CDR3 DNA follows: TGTGCCAGTAGTTTTTTTAGCGGCAGCTCGAACACTGAAGCTTTCTTT. The chain combines TRBV19 with TRBJ1-1; D remains ambiguous. V was pared by 5 bases and J by 1 base, with 17 bases between. Germline-derived CDR1 and CDR2 are LNHDA and SQIVND (reference sequence). The CDR3 is 16 amino acids.

Here the CDR3 reads CASSGYYREEQYF. CDR3 coding DNA: TGTGCCAGCAGCGGATACTACAGGGAGGAGCAGTACTTC. The chain is built from TRBV5-6 and TRBJ2-7; D perhaps matches TRBD1 (6 bases). This CDR3 comprises 13 residues. V gave up 4 bases and J gave up 7 bases, with 15 bases separating them. Germline CDR1 and CDR2: SGHDT and YYEEEE.

The CDR3 reads CASSQLADRDRRYF. The CDR3 coding sequence is TGTGCCAGCAGCCAGTTAGCGGATAGGGACCGGAGGTACTTC. This sequence joins TRBV6-6 and TRBJ2-7; possible D gene TRBD2, 6 bases. V lost 6 bases to trimming and J lost 12 bases, with 24 bases between them. Germline V CDR1 and CDR2: MNHNY, SVGAGI (reference sequence). The CDR3 is 14 amino acids.